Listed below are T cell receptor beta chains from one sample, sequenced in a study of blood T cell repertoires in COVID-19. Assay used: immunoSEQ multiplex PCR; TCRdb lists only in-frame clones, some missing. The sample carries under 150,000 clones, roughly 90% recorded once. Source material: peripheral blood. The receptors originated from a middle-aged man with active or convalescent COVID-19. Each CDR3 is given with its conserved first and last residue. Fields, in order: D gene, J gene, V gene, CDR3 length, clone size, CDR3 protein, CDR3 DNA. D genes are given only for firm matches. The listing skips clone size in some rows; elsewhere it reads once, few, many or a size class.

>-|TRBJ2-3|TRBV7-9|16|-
CASSPTRGVSTDTQYF
TGTGCCAGCAGCCCAACTCGGGGTGTGAGCACAGATACGCAGTATTTT
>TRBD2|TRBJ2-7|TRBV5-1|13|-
CASRREASYEQYF
TGCGCCAGCAGACGGGAGGCATCCTACGAGCAGTACTTC
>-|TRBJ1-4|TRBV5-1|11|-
CASSSSGNLFF
TGCGCCAGCAGCTCCTCCGGGAACCTGTTTTTT
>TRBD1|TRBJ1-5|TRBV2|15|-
CASREEGALGQPQHF
TGTGCCAGCAGAGAAGAGGGGGCGCTTGGTCAGCCCCAGCATTTT
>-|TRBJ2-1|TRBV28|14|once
CASSSQTRAGEQFF
TGTGCCAGCAGTTCGCAGACTAGGGCCGGGGAGCAGTTCTTC
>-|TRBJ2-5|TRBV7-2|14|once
CASSLQGIRETQYF
TGTGCCAGCAGCCTCCAGGGGATTCGAGAGACCCAGTACTTC
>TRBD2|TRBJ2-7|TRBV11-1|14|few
CASRNTREGYEQYF
TGTGCCAGCAGAAACACGCGGGAGGGCTACGAGCAGTACTTC
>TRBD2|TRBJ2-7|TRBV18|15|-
CASSQGLAGLYEQYF
TGTGCCAGCTCACAAGGACTAGCGGGACTCTACGAGCAGTACTTC
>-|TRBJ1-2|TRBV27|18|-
CASSLWRRGQTSAGGYTF
TGTGCCAGCAGTTTATGGCGTCGGGGACAAACATCCGCAGGGGGCTACACCTTC
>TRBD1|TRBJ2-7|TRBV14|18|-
CASSQANFWTGGRDEQYF
TGTGCCAGCAGCCAAGCGAACTTTTGGACAGGGGGCCGGGACGAGCAGTACTTC
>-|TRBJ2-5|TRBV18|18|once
CASSPGQGMGPLRETQYF
TGTGCCAGCTCACCAGGGCAGGGGATGGGTCCATTGAGAGAGACCCAGTACTTC
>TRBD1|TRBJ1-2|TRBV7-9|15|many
CASSPRGQGANGYTF
TGTGCCAGCAGCCCGAGGGGACAGGGGGCCAATGGCTACACCTTC
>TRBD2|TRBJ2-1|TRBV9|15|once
CASSVVPSGSDEQFF
TGTGCCAGCAGCGTAGTGCCTAGCGGGAGTGATGAGCAGTTCTTC
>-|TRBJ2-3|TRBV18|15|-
CASSPMTGLTDTQYF
TGTGCCAGCTCACCGATGACAGGCCTTACAGATACGCAGTATTTT
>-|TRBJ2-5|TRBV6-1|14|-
CASSERPGQETQYF
TGTGCCAGCAGTGAACGACCGGGCCAAGAGACCCAGTACTTC
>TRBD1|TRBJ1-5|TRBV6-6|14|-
CASRPGTVNQPQHF
TGTGCCAGCAGACCCGGGACAGTTAATCAGCCCCAGCATTTT
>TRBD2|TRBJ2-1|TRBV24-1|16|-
CATSDSGRTAGDEQFF
TGTGCCACCAGTGATAGCGGGAGAACTGCAGGAGATGAGCAGTTCTTC
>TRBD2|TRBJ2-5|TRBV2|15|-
CASSEQGLGRETQYF
TGTGCCAGCAGTGAACAAGGCCTCGGGAGGGAGACCCAGTACTTC
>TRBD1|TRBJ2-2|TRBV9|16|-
CASSARQGAGTGELFF
TGTGCCAGCAGCGCCCGACAGGGGGCGGGTACCGGGGAGCTGTTTTTT
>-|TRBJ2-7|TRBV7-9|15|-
CASSLGPGSSYEQYF
TGTGCCAGCAGCTTAGGGCCCGGGAGCTCCTACGAGCAGTACTTC
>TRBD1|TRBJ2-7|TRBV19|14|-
CASSTQTGAYEQYF
TGTGCCAGTAGTACGCAGACAGGGGCCTACGAGCAGTACTTC
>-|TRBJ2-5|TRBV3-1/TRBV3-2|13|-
CASSQDTVETQYF
TGTGCCAGCAGCCAAGACACGGTAGAGACCCAGTACTTC
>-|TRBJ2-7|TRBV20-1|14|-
CSASIGRVVNEQYF
TGCAGTGCTAGTATCGGCAGGGTTGTCAACGAGCAGTACTTC
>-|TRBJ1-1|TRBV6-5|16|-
CASSYFAGRVGTEAFF
TGTGCCAGCAGTTACTTCGCCGGCCGGGTGGGCACTGAAGCTTTCTTT
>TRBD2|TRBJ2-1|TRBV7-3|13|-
CASSLTSSGSPVF
TGTGCCAGCAGCCTTACCTCTAGCGGGAGCCCGGTCTTC
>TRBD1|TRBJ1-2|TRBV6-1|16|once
CASSEGRTGASYGYTF
TGTGCCAGCAGTGAAGGGCGGACAGGGGCGAGCTATGGCTACACCTTC
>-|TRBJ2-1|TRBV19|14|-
CASSSRAGYNEQFF
TGTGCCAGTAGTTCGAGAGCCGGGTACAATGAGCAGTTCTTC
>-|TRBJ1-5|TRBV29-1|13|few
CSVGLGVDQPQHF
TGCAGCGTGGGGCTAGGGGTAGATCAGCCCCAGCATTTT
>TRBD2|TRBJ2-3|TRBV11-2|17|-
CASTGAGLAGGGDTQYF
TGTGCCAGCACCGGGGCGGGGCTAGCGGGAGGGGGAGATACGCAGTATTTT
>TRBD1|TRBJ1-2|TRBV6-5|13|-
CASSLQGNYGYTF
TGTGCCAGCAGCCTACAGGGGAACTATGGCTACACCTTC
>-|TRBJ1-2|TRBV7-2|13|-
CASSSGLLYGYTF
TGTGCCAGCAGCTCAGGGCTACTCTATGGCTACACCTTC
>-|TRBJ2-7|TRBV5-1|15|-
CASSLAAGDGYEQYF
TGCGCCAGCAGCTTGGCGGCAGGGGACGGTTACGAGCAGTACTTC